The 22 T cell receptor beta chains in this list originate from one sample, sequenced in a study of liver allograft versus peripheral blood T cells. On the study more broadly: Blood and transplanted-liver T cell receptor repertoires from recipients were compared.

TCRdb called the reads again in MiXCR, with one record for every CDR3 protein. The sample has over 750 distinct CDR3 sequences; 14% to 15% are singletons. Receptors originate from a human patient who had a liver transplant. Certain T cells may be donor cells from the graft.

By its share, this clonotype is medium-sized. The chain carries TRBV11-2 and TRBJ1-2; 9 nucleotides match TRBD1. This CDR3 has 13 amino acids. CDR1 SGHAT and CDR2 FQNNGV come from the germline V gene. Trimming removed 7 bases from V and 10 bases from J; junction bases left unmatched: 10. CDR3 bases: TGTGCCAGCACCCAGGGACAGGGAAAAGTCTACACCTTC. This codes for CASTQGQGKVYTF.

By frequency in the sample, this clonotype is medium-sized. The V and J genes are TRBV11-3 and TRBJ2-7; 9 nucleotides agree with TRBD1. V shed 4 bases, J shed 7 bases, and the junction held 8 bases outside the gene matches. The length of the CDR3 is 14 residues. Germline CDR1 SGHNT, CDR2 YENEEA. The CDR3 region is CASSSRDREWEQYV. For the CDR3, the DNA is TGTGCCAGCAGCTCCCGGGACAGGGAATGGGAGCAGTACGTC.

This clonotype was observed a handful of times. A far larger clone lies a single base away; this is likely a read error. V gene TRBV10-3 combines with J gene TRBJ1-2, with no clear D. Trimming removed 3 bases at V and 5 bases at J, with 16 bases between. The CDR3 has 15 amino acids. CDR1 is ENHRY and CDR2 is SYGVKD in the germline V gene. The CDR3 DNA reads TGTGCCATCAGTGAAGTTCGACTGGGAGGTTATGGCTACACCTTC. Its translation is CAISEVRLGGYGYTF.

As concerns this clonotype: This may come from a read error, since a much larger clone is one base off. Because the CDR3's place on the DNA is in doubt, the DNA is left out and the CDR3 is given as listed by TCRdb. This chain uses TRBV7-5 with TRBJ2-2; TRBD2 reflects the table's D call only, with no check against the DNA. TRBV7-5 is designated a pseudogene. Termini included, the CDR3 measures 18 amino acids. The CDR3 reads CISVPEATQASGTGERFF.

The chain couples TRBV6-6 to TRBJ1-2; 10 nucleotides line up with TRBD1. The CDR3 is made up of 14 amino acids. The germline V gene encodes CDR1 MNHNY and CDR2 SVGAGI (reference sequence). V lost 11 bases to trimming and J lost 5 bases; unmatched junction nucleotides: 11. The CDR3 sequence is CAASTGTGVYGYTF. The CDR3 bases are TGTGCCGCCTCGACCGGGACAGGGGTGTATGGCTACACCTTC.

This clonotype is judged medium-sized. The chain couples TRBV5-6 to TRBJ2-7; 7 bases are a match to TRBD1. The CDR3 consists of 14 residues. Germline assignment: CDR1 SGHDT and CDR2 YYEEEE. V lost 4 bases, J lost 3 bases, and 7 bases stayed unmatched. The CDR3 bases are TGTGCCAGCAGCACCGTAGGGACAGTCTACGAGCAGTACTTC. It specifies CASSTVGTVYEQYF.

The rearrangement links TRBV5-6 to TRBJ2-3, with D maybe TRBD2 (6 bases). Germline CDR1 and CDR2: SGHDT and YYEEEE. The CDR3 has 16 amino acids. Trimming shortened V by 0 bases and J by 4 bases, and 15 bases separated the two germline ends. For the CDR3, the DNA is TGTGCCAGCAGCTTGGCCGGGACTCGGCGCGCAGATACGCAGTATTTT. Translation gives CASSLAGTRRADTQYF.

This clonotype rates as medium-sized. The J gene is TRBJ1-6, the V gene TRBV20-1, with 11 nucleotides matching TRBD1. The CDR3 consists of 14 residues. Germline CDR1 reads DFQATT; CDR2 reads SNEGSKA (reference sequence). With 6 bases clipped from V and 7 bases from J, the junction kept 5 bases outside the gene matches. The CDR3 sequence: CSARTGGANSPLHF. The CDR3 DNA is TGCAGTGCCCGGACAGGGGGCGCAAATTCACCCCTCCACTTT.

This clonotype is classed as large. The genes are TRBV6-2 or TRBV6-3 and TRBJ2-7; D is possibly TRBD1 (6 bases). V was clipped by 0 bases and J by 4 bases, with 13 bases between them. CDR1 and CDR2 from the germline V gene are MNHEY and SVGEGT. The CDR3 has 15 amino acids. CDR3 residues: CASSYSGASRYEQYF. Here the CDR3 DNA reads TGTGCCAGCAGTTACTCGGGGGCTAGCCGGTACGAGCAGTACTTC.

This clonotype is judged medium-sized. The chain recombines TRBV12-3 or TRBV12-4 with TRBJ2-7; either TRBD1 or TRBD2 may supply D (5 bases each). The V end was cut by 6 bases, the J end by 7 bases, with 13 bases between. The CDR3 runs 12 residues. The CDR3 here is CASSYGGGEQYV. The CDR3 region has the DNA TGTGCCAGCAGCTATGGTGGGGGTGAGCAGTACGTC.

In its sample, this clonotype ranks as medium-sized (0.01 to 0.1%). The rearrangement uses TRBV10-3 and TRBJ1-1; perhaps TRBD1 as D (5 bases). Trimming cost V 3 bases and J 6 bases, with 11 bases left between them. This CDR3 region has 13 residues. Germline CDR1 ENHRY, CDR2 SYGVKD. The CDR3 DNA is TGTGCCATCAGTGAAGGTCAGGGACCTGAAGCTTTCTTT. This sequence encodes CAISEGQGPEAFF.

In its sample, this clonotype ranks as medium-sized. The rearrangement links TRBV10-3 to TRBJ1-1; D perhaps matches TRBD1 (5 bases). This CDR3 region has 16 residues. V was cut by 3 bases and J by 2 bases, with 16 bases left in between. CDR1 and CDR2 (germline): ENHRY, SYGVKD. In nucleotides, the CDR3 is TGTGCCATCAGTGACCCTTTCGCAGGACAAAACACTGAAGCTTTCTTT. It encodes CAISDPFAGQNTEAFF.

This clonotype was seen a handful of times. The rearrangement links TRBV9 to TRBJ1-1; the D is unclear. V gave up 0 bases and J gave up 4 bases, with 10 bases separating them. CDR1 and CDR2 (germline): SGDLS, YYNGEE. This CDR3 is built from 14 residues. Here the CDR3 reads CASSVAEGGTEAFF. The CDR3 DNA is TGTGCCAGCAGCGTAGCTGAGGGTGGCACTGAAGCTTTCTTT.

This sequence joins TRBV20-1 and TRBJ2-1, with 9 bases that match TRBD1. The germline gives CDR1 DFQATT, CDR2 SNEGSKA (reference sequence). CDR3 length equals 16 residues. Losses at the gene ends were 3 bases for V and 7 bases for J; bases not matched to a gene: 13. DNA for the CDR3: TGCAGTGCTAGGGACAGGGGTAGCTGGATCAAGAATGAGCAGTTCTTC. This gives the protein CSARDRGSWIKNEQFF.

In its sample, this clonotype is medium-sized. CDR3: CASSTNSPDTQYF. Written as DNA, the CDR3 is TGTGCCAGCAGCACTAACTCTCCAGATACGCAGTATTTT. The chain links TRBV7-9 to TRBJ2-3; no firm D call. V lost 5 bases to trimming and J lost 4 bases, with 10 bases between them. This CDR3 region has 13 residues. Germline V lookup: CDR1 SEHNR, CDR2 FQNEAQ (reference sequence).

By proportion, this clonotype is medium-sized (0.01 to 0.1%). The junction departs from germline at one end; a sequencing error may be responsible. This chain links TRBV7-2 with TRBJ1-2; TRBD1 is a possible D gene (5 bases). This CDR3 is built from 13 residues. Germline values: CDR1 SGHTA, CDR2 FQGNSA. The CDR3 DNA sequence: TGTGCCAGCAGCTTAGAGGGCCCAGACAGTCCCTTCTTC. Amino acids: CASSLEGPDSPFF.

In its sample, this clonotype ranks as large (0.1 to 1%). CDR3 protein: CASSPGGYEQYF. The CDR3 bases are TGTGCCAGTAGTCCAGGGGGATACGAGCAGTACTTC. This sequence joins TRBV19 and TRBJ2-7, with 7 bases lining up with TRBD1. The CDR3 is 12 amino acids. Germline assignment: CDR1 LNHDA and CDR2 SQIVND (reference sequence). With V trimmed by 5 bases and J by 4 bases, 2 bases remained unmatched. Filled out from reference TRBV19 and TRBJ2-7, the complete variable domain reads DGGITQSPKYLFRKEGQNVTLSCEQNLNHDAMYWYRQDPGQGLRLIYYSQIVNDFQKGDIAEGYSVSREKKESFPLTVTSAQKNPTAFYLCASSPGGYEQYFGPGTRLTVT.

The genes are TRBV19 and TRBJ1-1; no reliable D call. Trimming took off 2 bases at V and 4 bases at J, with 8 bases between the two ends. The CDR3 covers 13 residues. CDR1 is LNHDA, CDR2 SQIVND, per germline (reference sequence). As DNA, the CDR3 is TGTGCCAGTAGTATATCGACTTTCACTGAAGCTTTCTTT. It translates to CASSISTFTEAFF.

By share of the sample, this clonotype is medium-sized. This chain joins TRBV10-2 and TRBJ1-1; TRBD1 might be the D (5 bases). This CDR3 spans 14 amino acids. V lost 5 bases and J lost 0, with 10 bases in between. Germline V gene data show CDR1 as WSHSY and CDR2 as SAAADI. This CDR3 reads CASSRGGLNTEAFF. The CDR3 DNA sequence: TGCGCCAGCAGTCGGGGGGGATTGAACACTGAAGCTTTCTTT.

This clonotype is judged medium-sized. This chain links TRBV6-2 or TRBV6-3 with TRBJ2-1; D remains ambiguous. The length of the CDR3 is 12 residues. Looked up from germline, CDR1 is MNHEY and CDR2 is SVGEGT. Trimming pared 0 bases from V and 10 bases from J, leaving 7 bases between. CDR3 in amino acids: CASSYSGKEQFF. CDR3 bases: TGTGCCAGCAGTTACTCGGGGAAAGAGCAGTTCTTC.

The chain joins TRBV12-5 to TRBJ2-1; 7 nucleotides align to TRBD1. The CDR3 is made up of 14 amino acids. V dropped 6 bases and J dropped 4; count of bases not matched to a gene: 6. Germline CDR1 reads LGHNT; CDR2 reads FRNRAP. The CDR3 spells CASGAGQVYNEQFF. In DNA form, the CDR3 reads TGTGCTAGTGGCGCCGGACAGGTTTACAATGAGCAGTTCTTC.

By sample share, this clonotype is medium-sized. The rearrangement links TRBV6-5 to TRBJ2-1; TRBD2 matches at 10 bases. This CDR3 spans 14 amino acids. From germline, CDR1 is MNHEY and CDR2 SVGAGI. V was clipped by 10 bases and J by 5 bases; unmatched bases: 8. The CDR3 DNA follows: TGTGCCACCTCCCCCAGCGGGAGGGACAATGAGCAGTTCTTC. Translation: CATSPSGRDNEQFF.